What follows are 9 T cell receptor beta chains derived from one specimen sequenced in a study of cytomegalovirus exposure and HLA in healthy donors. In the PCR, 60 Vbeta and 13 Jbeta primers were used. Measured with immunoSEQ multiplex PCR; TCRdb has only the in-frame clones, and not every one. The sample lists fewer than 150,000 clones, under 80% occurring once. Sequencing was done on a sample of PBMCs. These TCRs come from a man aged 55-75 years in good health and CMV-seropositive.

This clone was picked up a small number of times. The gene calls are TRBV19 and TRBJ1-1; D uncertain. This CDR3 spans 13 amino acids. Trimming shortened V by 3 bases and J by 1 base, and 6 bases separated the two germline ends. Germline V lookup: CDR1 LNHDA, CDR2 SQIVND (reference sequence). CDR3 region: CASSIVRNTEAFF. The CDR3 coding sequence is TGTGCCAGTAGTATTGTCCGGAACACTGAAGCTTTCTTT.

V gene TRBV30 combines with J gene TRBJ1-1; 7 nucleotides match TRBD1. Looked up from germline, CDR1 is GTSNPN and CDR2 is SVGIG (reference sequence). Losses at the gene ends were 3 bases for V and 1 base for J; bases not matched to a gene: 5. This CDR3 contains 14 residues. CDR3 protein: CAWRPQGENTEAFF. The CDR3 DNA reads TGTGCCTGGAGGCCCCAGGGGGAGAACACTGAAGCTTTCTTT.

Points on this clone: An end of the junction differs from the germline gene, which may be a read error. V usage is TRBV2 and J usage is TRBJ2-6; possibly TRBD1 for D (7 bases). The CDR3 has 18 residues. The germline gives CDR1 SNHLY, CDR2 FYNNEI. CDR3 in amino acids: CASSDEAGGPSGANGLTF. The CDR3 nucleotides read TGTGCCAGCAGTGATGAAGCAGGGGGGCCCTCTGGGGCCAACGGCCTGACTTTC.

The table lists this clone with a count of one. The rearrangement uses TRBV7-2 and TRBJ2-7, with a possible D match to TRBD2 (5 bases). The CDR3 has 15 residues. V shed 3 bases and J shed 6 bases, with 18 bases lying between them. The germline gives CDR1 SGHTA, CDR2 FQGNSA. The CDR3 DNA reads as TGTGCCAGCAGCTTGTTTAAGACTATTCTAAGCGAGCAGTACTTC. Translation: CASSLFKTILSEQYF.

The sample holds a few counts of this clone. CDR3 coding DNA: TGTGCCAGCAGCCCACGAGGCTACAATGAGCAGTTCTTC. Translation gives CASSPRGYNEQFF. This chain joins TRBV5-4 and TRBJ2-1; D is unclear. This CDR3 is 13 amino acids long. CDR1 is SGHNT, CDR2 YYREEE, per germline (reference sequence). V lost 4 bases to trimming and J lost 3 bases, with 8 bases between them.

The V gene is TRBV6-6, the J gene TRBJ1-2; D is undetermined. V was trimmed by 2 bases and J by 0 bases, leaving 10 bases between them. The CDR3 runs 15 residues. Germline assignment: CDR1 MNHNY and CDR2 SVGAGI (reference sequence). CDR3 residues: CASSYPGISNYGYTF. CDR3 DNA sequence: TGTGCCAGCAGTTACCCCGGGATCTCTAACTATGGCTACACCTTC.

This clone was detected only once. The CDR3 region is CASSDGGGTSTDTQYF. Written as DNA, the CDR3 is TGTGCCAGCAGCGATGGCGGGGGGACCAGCACAGATACGCAGTATTTT. The chain recombines TRBV4-2 with TRBJ2-3; 8 bases are shared with TRBD2. The germline V gene encodes CDR1 LGHNA and CDR2 YNFKEQ. V shed 5 bases, J shed 0 bases, and the junction held 7 bases outside the gene matches. The CDR3 totals 16 residues.

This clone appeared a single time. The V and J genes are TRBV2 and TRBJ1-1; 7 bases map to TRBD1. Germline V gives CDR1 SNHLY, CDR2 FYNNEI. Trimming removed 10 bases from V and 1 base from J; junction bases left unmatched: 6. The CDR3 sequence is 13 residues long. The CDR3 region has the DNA TGTGCCACCTGTGACAGGGAGAACACTGAAGCTTTCTTT. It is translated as CATCDRENTEAFF.

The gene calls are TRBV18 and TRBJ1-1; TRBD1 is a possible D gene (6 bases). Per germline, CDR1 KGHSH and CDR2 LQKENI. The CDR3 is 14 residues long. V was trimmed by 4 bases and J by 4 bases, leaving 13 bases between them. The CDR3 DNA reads TGTGCCAGCTCACTCTCGGACAGAATCACTGAAGCTTTCTTT. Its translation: CASSLSDRITEAFF. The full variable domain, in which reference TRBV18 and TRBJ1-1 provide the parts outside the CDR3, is NAGVMQNPRHLVRRRGQEARLRCSPMKGHSHVYWYRQLPEEGLKFMVYLQKENIIDESGMPKERFSAEFPKEGPSILRIQQVVRGDSAAYFCASSLSDRITEAFFGQGTRLTVV.